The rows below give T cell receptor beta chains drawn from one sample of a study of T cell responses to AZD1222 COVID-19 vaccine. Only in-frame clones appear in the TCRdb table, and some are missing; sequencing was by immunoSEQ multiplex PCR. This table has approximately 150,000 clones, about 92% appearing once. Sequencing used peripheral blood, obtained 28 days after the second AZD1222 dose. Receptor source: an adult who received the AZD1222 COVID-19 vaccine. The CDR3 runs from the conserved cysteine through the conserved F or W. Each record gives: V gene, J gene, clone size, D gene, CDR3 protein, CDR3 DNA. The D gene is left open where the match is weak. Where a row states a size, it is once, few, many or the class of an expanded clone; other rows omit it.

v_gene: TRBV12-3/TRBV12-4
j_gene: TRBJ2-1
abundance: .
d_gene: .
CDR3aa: CASTYNEQFF
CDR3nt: TGTGCCAGTACGTACAATGAGCAGTTCTTC

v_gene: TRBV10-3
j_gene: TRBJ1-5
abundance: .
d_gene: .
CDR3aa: CAISEDSDQPQHF
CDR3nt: TGTGCCATCAGTGAGGACAGCGATCAGCCCCAGCATTTT

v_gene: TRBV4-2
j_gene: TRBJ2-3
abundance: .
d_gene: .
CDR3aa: CASSLSGQSTDTQYF
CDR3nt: TGTGCCAGCAGCCTGTCGGGGCAGAGCACAGATACGCAGTATTTT

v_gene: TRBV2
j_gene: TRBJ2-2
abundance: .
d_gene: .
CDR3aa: CASRGTAYTGELFF
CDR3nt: TGTGCCAGCCGAGGAACTGCCTACACCGGGGAGCTGTTTTTT

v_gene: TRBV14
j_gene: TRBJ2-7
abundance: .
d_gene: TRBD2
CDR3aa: CASSALGGSVGQYF
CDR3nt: TGTGCCAGCAGCGCCCTCGGCGGGAGCGTCGGGCAGTACTTC

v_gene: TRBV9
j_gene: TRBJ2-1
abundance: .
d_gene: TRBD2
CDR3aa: CASSAQGLAGYNEQFF
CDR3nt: TGTGCCAGCAGCGCACAGGGACTAGCGGGATACAATGAGCAGTTCTTC

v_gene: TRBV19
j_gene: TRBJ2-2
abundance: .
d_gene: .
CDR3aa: CASTQYGHANTGELFF
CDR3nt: TGTGCCAGTACCCAATACGGGCATGCGAACACCGGGGAGCTGTTTTTT

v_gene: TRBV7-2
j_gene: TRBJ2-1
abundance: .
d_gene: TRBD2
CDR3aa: CASTPWEGADNEQFF
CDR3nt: TGTGCCAGCACCCCCTGGGAGGGCGCAGACAATGAGCAGTTCTTC

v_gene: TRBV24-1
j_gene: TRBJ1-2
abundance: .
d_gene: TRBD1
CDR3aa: CATSDPRQGMVYGYTF
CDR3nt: TGTGCCACCAGTGATCCCCGACAGGGAATGGTCTATGGCTACACCTTC

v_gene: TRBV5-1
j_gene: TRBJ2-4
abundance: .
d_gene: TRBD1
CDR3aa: CASSHGTGGRIIQYF
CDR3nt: TGCGCCAGCAGCCACGGGACAGGGGGCAGGATCATTCAGTACTTC

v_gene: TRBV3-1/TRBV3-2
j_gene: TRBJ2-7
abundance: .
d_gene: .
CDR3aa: CASSHLDEQYF
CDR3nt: TGTGCCAGCAGCCATCTCGACGAGCAGTACTTC

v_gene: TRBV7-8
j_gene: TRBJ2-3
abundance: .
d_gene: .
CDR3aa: CASSLGRADTQYF
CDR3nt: TGTGCCAGCAGCTTAGGAAGAGCAGATACGCAGTATTTT

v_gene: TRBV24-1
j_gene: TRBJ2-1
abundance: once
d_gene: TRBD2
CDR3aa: CATSDGGRSGVYNEQFF
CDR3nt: TGTGCCACCAGTGATGGGGGTCGGAGCGGGGTGTACAATGAGCAGTTCTTC

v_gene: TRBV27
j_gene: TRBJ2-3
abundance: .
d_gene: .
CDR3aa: CASSLFPVLGPADTQYF
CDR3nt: TGTGCCAGCAGTTTATTCCCTGTACTAGGGCCGGCAGATACGCAGTATTTT

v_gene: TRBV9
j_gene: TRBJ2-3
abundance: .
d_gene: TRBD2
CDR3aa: CASEETSGRDTDTQYF
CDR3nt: TGTGCCAGCGAGGAAACTAGCGGGAGAGACACAGATACGCAGTATTTT

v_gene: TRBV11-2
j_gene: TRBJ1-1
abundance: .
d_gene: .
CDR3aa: CASSLLWANPNTEAFF
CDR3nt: TGTGCCAGCAGCTTACTGTGGGCCAACCCGAACACTGAAGCTTTCTTT

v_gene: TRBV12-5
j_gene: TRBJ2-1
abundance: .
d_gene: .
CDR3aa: CASGSLTEGRYNEQFF
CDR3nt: TGTGCTAGTGGTTCCCTCACGGAGGGCCGGTACAATGAGCAGTTCTTC

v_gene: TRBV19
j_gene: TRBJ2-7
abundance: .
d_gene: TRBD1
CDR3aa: CASTTTDRGEQYF
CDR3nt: TGTGCCAGTACCACTACGGACAGGGGCGAGCAGTACTTC

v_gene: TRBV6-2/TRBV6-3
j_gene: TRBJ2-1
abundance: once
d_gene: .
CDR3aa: CASSYPSREVRGSEDEQFF
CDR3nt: TGTGCCAGCAGTTACCCTAGCAGGGAGGTGAGAGGATCCGAGGATGAGCAGTTCTTC

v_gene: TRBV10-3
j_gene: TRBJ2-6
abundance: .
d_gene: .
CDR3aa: CAISGSDQTGANVLTF
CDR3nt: TGTGCCATCAGTGGGTCCGACCAAACAGGGGCCAACGTCCTGACTTTC

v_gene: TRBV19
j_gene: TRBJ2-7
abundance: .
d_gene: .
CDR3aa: CASMRTPPDGEQYF
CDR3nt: TGTGCCAGTATGCGGACTCCCCCAGATGGAGAGCAGTACTTC

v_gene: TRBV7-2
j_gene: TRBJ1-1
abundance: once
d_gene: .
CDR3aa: CASSLRAVAFF
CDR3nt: TGTGCCAGCAGCCTCAGGGCCGTGGCTTTCTTT

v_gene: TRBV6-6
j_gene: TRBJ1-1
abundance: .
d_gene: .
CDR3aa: CASSYSSEAFF
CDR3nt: TGTGCCAGCAGTTACTCTTCTGAAGCTTTCTTT

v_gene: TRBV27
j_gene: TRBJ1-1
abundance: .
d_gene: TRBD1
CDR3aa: CASSFTGAWTEAFF
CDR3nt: TGTGCCAGCAGTTTCACAGGGGCCTGGACTGAAGCTTTCTTT

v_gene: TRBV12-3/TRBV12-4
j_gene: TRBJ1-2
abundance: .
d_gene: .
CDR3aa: CASSTHWYGYTF
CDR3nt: TGTGCCAGCAGTACCCACTGGTATGGCTACACCTTC

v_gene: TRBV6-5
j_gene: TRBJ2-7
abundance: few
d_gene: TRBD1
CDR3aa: CASSISRGSSYEQYF
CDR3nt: TGTGCCAGCAGTATTTCCAGGGGGAGCTCCTACGAGCAGTACTTC

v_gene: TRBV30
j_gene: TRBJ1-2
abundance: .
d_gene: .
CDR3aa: CAWSGLLRDGYTF
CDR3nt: TGTGCCTGGAGTGGGCTTCTGAGGGATGGCTACACCTTC

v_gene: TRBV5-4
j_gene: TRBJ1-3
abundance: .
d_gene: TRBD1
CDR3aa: CASSLDPQGSGNTIYF
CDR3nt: TGTGCCAGCAGCTTGGATCCACAGGGGTCTGGAAACACCATATATTTT

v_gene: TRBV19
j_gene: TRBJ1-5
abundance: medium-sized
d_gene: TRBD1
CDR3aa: CASSPRQGYQPQHF
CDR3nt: TGTGCCAGTAGTCCTCGACAGGGTTACCAGCCCCAGCATTTT

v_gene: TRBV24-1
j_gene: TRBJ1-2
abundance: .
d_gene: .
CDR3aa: CATSDHSYGYTF
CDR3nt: TGTGCCACCAGTGATCACAGTTATGGCTACACCTTC

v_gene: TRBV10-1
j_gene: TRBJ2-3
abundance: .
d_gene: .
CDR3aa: CASSEGDTDTQYF
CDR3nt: TGCGCCAGCAGTGAAGGGGACACAGATACGCAGTATTTT

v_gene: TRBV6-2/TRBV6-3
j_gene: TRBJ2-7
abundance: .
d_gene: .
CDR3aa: CASSYPLRGPQF
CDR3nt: TGTGCCAGCAGTTACCCCCTCCGGGGCCCCCAATTC

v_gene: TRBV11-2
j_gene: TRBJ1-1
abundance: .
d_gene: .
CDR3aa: CASSSPGRNTEAFF
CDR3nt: TGTGCCAGCAGCTCCCCGGGCCGGAACACTGAAGCTTTCTTT

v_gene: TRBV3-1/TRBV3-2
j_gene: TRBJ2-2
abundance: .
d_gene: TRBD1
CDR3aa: CASSHRQGGTGELFF
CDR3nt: TGTGCCAGCAGCCACCGACAGGGGGGCACCGGGGAGCTGTTTTTT

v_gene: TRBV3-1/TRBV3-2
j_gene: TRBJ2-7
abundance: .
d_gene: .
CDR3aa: CASSQSSFISYEQYF
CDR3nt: TGTGCCAGCAGCCAATCGTCTTTCATCTCCTACGAGCAGTACTTC

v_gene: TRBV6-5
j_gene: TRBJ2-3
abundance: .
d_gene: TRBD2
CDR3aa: CASSYSGLATDTQYF
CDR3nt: TGTGCCAGCAGTTACTCGGGACTAGCCACAGATACGCAGTATTTT

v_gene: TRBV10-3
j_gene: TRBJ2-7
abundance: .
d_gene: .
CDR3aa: CATTEPVSYEQYF
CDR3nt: TGTGCCACCACCGAGCCAGTGTCCTACGAGCAGTACTTC

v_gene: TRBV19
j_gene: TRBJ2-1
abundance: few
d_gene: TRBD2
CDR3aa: CASSIVLAGGYNEQFF
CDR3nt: TGTGCCAGTAGTATAGTACTAGCGGGAGGCTACAATGAGCAGTTCTTC

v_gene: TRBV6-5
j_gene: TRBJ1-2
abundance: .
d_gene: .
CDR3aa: CASSQGDYGYTF
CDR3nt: TGTGCCAGCAGTCAGGGTGACTATGGCTACACCTTC

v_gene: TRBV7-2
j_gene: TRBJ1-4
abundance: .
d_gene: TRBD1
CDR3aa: CASSLGGQGREKLFF
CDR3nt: TGTGCCAGCAGCTTGGGGGGACAGGGGAGGGAAAAACTGTTTTTT

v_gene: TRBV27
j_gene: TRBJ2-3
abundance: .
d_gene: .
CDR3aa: CASRALVREIADTQYF
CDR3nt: TGTGCCAGCAGGGCCCTTGTACGGGAGATCGCAGATACGCAGTATTTT

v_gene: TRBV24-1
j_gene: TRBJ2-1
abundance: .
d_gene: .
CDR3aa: CATSEVGENEQFF
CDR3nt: TGTGCCACCAGTGAGGTCGGGGAGAATGAGCAGTTCTTC